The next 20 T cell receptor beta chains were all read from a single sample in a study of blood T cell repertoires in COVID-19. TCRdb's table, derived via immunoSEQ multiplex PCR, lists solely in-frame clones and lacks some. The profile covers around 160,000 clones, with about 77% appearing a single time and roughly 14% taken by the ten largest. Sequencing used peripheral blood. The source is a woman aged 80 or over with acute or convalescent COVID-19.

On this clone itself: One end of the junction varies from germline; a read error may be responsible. The DNA of the CDR3 is TGTGCTAGCAGCCCCCGGGAGACACAAGAGACCCAGTACTTC. Translation: CASSPRETQETQYF. The V gene is TRBV7-7, the J gene TRBJ2-5; maybe TRBD2 (6 bases). The germline CDR1 and CDR2 sequences are SSHAT and FNYEAQ (reference sequence). This CDR3 has 14 amino acids.

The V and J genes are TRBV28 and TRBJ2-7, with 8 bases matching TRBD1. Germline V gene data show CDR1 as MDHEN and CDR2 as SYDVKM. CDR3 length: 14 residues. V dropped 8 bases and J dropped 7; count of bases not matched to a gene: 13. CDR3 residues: CASLRGQGSEEQYF. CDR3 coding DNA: TGTGCCAGCTTAAGAGGACAGGGCTCGGAGGAGCAGTACTTC.

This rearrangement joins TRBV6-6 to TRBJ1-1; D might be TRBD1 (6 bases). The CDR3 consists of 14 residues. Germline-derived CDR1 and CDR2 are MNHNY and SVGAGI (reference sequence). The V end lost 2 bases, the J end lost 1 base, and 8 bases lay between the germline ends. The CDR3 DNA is TGTGCCAGCAGTTACGGGACAACGAACACTGAAGCTTTCTTT. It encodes CASSYGTTNTEAFF.

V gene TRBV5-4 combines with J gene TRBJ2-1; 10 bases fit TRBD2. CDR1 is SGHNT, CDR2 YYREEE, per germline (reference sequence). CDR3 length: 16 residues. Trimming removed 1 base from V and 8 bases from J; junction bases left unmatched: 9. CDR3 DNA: TGTGCCAGCAGCTTGATCTCTAGCGGGGGTGTCTATGAGCAGTTCTTC. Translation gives CASSLISSGGVYEQFF.

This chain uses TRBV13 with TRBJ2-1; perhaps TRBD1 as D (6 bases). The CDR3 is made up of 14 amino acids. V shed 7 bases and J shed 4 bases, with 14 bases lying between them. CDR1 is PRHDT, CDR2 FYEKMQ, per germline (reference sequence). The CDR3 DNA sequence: TGTGCCAGCAACCTCCGGACAGAGTACAATGAGCAGTTCTTC. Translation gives CASNLRTEYNEQFF.

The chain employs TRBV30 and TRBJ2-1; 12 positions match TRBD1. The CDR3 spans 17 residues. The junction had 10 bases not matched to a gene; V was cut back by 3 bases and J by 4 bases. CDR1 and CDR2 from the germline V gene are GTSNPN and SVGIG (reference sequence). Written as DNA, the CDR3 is TGTGCCTGGAGCAGAGGCGGGGGACAGGGGGCTTACAATGAGCAGTTCTTC. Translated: CAWSRGGGQGAYNEQFF.

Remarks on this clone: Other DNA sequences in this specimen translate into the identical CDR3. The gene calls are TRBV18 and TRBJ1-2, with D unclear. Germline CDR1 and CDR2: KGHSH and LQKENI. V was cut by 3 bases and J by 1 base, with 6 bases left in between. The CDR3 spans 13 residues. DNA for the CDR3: TGTGCCAGCTCACCTGATAGTAACTATGGCTACACCTTC. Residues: CASSPDSNYGYTF.

This CDR3 reads CASSEDRVALNQPQHF. CDR3 DNA: TGTGCCAGCAGTGAAGACAGAGTTGCCCTGAATCAGCCCCAGCATTTT. The V gene is TRBV6-1, the J gene TRBJ1-5; D gene ambiguous. Germline V CDR1 and CDR2: MNHNS, SASEGT. V lost 1 base, J lost 4 bases, and 14 bases lay in between. The CDR3 runs 16 residues.

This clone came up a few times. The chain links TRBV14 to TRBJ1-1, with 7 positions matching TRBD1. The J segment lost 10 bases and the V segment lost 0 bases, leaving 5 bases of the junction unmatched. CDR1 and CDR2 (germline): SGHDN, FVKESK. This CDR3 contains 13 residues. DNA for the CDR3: TGTGCCAGCAGCCAAGAGGCAGGGGGTAGAGCTTTCTTT. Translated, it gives CASSQEAGGRAFF.

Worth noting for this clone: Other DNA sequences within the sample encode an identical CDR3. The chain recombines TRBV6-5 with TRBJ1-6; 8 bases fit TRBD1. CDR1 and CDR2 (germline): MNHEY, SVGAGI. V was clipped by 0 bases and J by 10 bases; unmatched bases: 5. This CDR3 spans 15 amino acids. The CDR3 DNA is TGTGCCAGCAGTTACTCCGGACAGGGATACTCACCCCTCCACTTT. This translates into CASSYSGQGYSPLHF.

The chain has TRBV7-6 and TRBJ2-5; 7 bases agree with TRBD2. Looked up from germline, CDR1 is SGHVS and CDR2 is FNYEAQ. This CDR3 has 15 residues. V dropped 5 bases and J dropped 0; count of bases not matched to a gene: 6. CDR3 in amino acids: CASSPMAGDQETQYF. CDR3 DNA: TGTGCCAGCAGCCCAATGGCGGGGGACCAAGAGACCCAGTACTTC.

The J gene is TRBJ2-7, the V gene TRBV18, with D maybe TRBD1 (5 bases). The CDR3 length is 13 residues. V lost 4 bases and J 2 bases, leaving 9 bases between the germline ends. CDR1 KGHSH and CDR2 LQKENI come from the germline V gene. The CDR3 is CASSRQRAYEQYF. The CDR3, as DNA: TGTGCCAGCTCACGACAGCGAGCCTACGAGCAGTACTTC. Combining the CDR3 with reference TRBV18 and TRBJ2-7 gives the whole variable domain NAGVMQNPRHLVRRRGQEARLRCSPMKGHSHVYWYRQLPEEGLKFMVYLQKENIIDESGMPKERFSAEFPKEGPSILRIQQVVRGDSAAYFCASSRQRAYEQYFGPGTRLTVT.

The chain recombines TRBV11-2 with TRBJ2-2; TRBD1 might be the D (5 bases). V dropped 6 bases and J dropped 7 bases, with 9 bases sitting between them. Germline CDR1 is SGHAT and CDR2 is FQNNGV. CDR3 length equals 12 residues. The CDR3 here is CASRGPGGELFF. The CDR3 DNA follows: TGTGCCAGCAGGGGGCCCGGCGGGGAGCTGTTTTTT.

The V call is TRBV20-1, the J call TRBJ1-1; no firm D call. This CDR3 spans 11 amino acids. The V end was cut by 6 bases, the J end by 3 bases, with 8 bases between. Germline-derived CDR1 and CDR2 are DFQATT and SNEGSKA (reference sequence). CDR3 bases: TGCAGTGCGCAGGATCACACTGAAGCTTTCTTT. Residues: CSAQDHTEAFF.

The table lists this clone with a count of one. The CDR3 reads CASSDLGVNTEAFF. The CDR3 region has the DNA TGTGCCAGCAGTGACCTAGGGGTGAACACTGAAGCTTTCTTT. The gene calls are TRBV2 and TRBJ1-1, with a weak D call TRBD1 (5 bases). Trimming removed 3 bases at V and 0 bases at J, with 8 bases between. This CDR3 has 14 residues. Germline CDR1 SNHLY, CDR2 FYNNEI.

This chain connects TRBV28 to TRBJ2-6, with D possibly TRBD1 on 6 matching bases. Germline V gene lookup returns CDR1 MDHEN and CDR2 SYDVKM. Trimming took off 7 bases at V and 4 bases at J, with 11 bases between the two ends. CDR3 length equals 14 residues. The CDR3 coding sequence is TGTGCCAGCACCAGGGGAGCGGGGGCCAACGTCCTGACTTTC. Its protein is CASTRGAGANVLTF.

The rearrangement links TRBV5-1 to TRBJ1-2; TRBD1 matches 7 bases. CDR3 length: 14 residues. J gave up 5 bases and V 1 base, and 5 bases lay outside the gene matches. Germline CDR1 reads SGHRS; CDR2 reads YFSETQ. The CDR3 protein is CASSLRSGGYGYTF. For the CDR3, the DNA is TGCGCCAGCAGCTTGCGTTCAGGGGGGTATGGCTACACCTTC. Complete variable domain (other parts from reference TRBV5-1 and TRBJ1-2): KAGVTQTPRYLIKTRGQQVTLSCSPISGHRSVSWYQQTPGQGLQFLFEYFSETQRNKGNFPGRFSGRQFSNSRSEMNVSTLELGDSALYLCASSLRSGGYGYTFGSGTRLTVV.

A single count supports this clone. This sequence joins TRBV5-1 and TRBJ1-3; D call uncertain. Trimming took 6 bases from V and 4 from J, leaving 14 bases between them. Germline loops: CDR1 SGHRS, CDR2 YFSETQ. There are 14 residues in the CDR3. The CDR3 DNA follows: TGCGCCAGCACCCTAACGGGAACCGGAAACACCATATATTTT. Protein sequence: CASTLTGTGNTIYF.

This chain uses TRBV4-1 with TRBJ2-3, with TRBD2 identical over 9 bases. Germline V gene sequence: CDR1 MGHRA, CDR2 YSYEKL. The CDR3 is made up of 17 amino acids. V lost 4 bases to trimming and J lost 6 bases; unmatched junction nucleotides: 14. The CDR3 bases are TGCGCCAGCAGCCTTCCCAGGAAGGTAGCGGGGGCCGATACGCAGTATTTT. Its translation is CASSLPRKVAGADTQYF.

Here the CDR3 reads CASSTGTGPYEQYF. The DNA for the CDR3 is TGTGCCAGCAGTACCGGGACAGGGCCTTACGAGCAGTACTTC. The V and J genes are TRBV28 and TRBJ2-7; 9 nucleotides agree with TRBD1. This CDR3 has 14 amino acids. The J segment lost 4 bases and the V segment lost 5 bases, leaving 6 bases of the junction unmatched. Germline values: CDR1 MDHEN, CDR2 SYDVKM. The variable domain in full, completed from reference TRBV28 and TRBJ2-7, reads DVKVTQSSRYLVKRTGEKVFLECVQDMDHENMFWYRQDPGLGLRLIYFSYDVKMKEKGDIPEGYSVSREKKERFSLILESASTNQTSMYLCASSTGTGPYEQYFGPGTRLTVT.